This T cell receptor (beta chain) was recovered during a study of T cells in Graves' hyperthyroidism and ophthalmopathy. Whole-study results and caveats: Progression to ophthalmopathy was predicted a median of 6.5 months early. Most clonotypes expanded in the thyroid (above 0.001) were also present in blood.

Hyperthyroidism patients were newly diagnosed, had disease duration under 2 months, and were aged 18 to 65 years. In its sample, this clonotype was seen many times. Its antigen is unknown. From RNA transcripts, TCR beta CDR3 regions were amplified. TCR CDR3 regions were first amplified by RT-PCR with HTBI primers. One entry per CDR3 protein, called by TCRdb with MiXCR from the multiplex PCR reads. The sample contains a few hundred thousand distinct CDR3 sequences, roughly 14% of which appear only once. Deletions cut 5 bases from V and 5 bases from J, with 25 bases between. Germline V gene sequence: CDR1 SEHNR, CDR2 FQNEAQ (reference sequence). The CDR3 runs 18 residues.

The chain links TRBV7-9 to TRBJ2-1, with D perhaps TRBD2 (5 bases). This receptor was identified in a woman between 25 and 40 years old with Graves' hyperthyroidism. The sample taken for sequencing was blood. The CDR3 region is CASSSPGEPPEVHNEQFF. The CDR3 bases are TGTGCCAGCAGCAGCCCCGGTGAGCCCCCGGAGGTCCACAATGAGCAGTTCTTC.